Here is one T cell receptor beta chain with its context. V lost 1 base and J lost 6; bases outside the gene matches: 7. This CDR3 spans 15 amino acids. Germline assignment: CDR1 MDHEN and CDR2 SYDVKM. The data were taken from a study of cytotoxic CD8 clonotypes in ibrutinib-treated CLL. Overall study: Treatment had run for a median about 12 months, range 6 to 36, when response samples were taken.

Targeted sequencing depth ranged from 1 in 200,000 to 1 in 1 million T cells. The method was immunoSEQ multiplex PCR; TCRdb's version includes in-frame clones alone and lacks a portion of them. The sample records about 160,000 clones, around nine tenths being singletons. The rearrangement joins TRBV28 to TRBJ2-7; TRBD2 matches at 9 bases. The input for sequencing was PBMCs, taken at disease progression, from a patient treated with ibrutinib. The origin of this receptor is a human donor with chronic lymphocytic leukemia. The CDR3, as DNA: TGTGCCAGCAGTTTATCTTTGGCGGGAGGGGGCGAGCAGTACTTC. It is translated as CASSLSLAGGGEQYF.